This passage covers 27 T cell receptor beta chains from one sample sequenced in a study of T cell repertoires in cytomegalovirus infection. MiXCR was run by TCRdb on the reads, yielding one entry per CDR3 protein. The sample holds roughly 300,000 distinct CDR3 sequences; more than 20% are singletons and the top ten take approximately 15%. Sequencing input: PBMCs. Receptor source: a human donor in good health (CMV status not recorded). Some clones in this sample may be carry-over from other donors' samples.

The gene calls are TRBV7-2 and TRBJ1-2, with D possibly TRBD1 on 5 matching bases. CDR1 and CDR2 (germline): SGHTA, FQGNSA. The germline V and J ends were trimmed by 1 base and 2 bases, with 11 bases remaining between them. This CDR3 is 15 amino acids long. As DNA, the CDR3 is TGTGCCAGCAGCTTAGTTACGGGGGAGAACTATGGCTACACCTTC. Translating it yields CASSLVTGENYGYTF.

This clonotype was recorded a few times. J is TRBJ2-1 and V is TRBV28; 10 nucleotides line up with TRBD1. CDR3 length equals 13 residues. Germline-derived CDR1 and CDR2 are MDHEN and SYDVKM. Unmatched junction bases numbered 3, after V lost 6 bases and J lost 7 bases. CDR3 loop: CASRTGGGNEQFF. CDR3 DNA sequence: TGTGCCAGCAGGACAGGGGGCGGGAATGAGCAGTTCTTC.

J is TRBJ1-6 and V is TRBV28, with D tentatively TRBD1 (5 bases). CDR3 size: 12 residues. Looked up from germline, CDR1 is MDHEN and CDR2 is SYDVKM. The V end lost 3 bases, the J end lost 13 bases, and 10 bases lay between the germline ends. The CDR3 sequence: CASSFLGVPLHF. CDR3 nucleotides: TGTGCCAGCAGTTTTTTGGGGGTTCCCCTCCACTTT.

For the CDR3, the DNA is TGTGCCAGCAGCCCCCCCCGGCAGCCCCAGCATTTT. It translates to CASSPPRQPQHF. The gene calls are TRBV28 and TRBJ1-5; D remains ambiguous. The CDR3 totals 12 residues. V lost 6 bases to trimming and J lost 7 bases, with 10 bases between them. CDR1 is MDHEN, CDR2 SYDVKM, per germline.

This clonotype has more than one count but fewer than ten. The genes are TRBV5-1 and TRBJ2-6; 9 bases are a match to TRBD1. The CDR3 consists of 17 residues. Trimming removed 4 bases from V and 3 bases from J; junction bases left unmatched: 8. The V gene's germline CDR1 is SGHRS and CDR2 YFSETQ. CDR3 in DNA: TGCGCCAGCAGCCCGGGGACAGGGCTTGGTGGGGCCAACGTCCTGACTTTC. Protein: CASSPGTGLGGANVLTF.

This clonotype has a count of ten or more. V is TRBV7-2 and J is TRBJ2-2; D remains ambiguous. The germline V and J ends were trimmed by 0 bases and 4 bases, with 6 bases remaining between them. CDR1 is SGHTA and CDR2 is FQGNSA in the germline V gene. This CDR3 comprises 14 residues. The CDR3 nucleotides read TGTGCCAGCAGCTTAGCGGAAAGCACCGGGGAGCTGTTTTTT. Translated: CASSLAESTGELFF.

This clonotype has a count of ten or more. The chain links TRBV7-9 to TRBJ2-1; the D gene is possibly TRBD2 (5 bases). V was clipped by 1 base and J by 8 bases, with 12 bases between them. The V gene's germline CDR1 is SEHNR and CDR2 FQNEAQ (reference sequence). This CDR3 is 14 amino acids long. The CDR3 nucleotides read TGTGCCAGCAGCTTAGGAGGGATGGGGTATGAGCAGTTCTTC. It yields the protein CASSLGGMGYEQFF.

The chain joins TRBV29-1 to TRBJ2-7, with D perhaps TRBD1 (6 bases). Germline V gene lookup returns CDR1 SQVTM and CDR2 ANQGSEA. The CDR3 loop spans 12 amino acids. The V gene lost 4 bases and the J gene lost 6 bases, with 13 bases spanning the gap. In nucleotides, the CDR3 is TGCAGCGTTGTAGTGGGGGCGCTCGAGCAGTACTTC. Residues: CSVVVGALEQYF.

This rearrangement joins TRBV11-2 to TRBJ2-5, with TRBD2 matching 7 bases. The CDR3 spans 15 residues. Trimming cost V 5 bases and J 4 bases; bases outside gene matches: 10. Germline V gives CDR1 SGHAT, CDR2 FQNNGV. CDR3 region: CASSVSGPGGETQYF. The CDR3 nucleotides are TGTGCCAGCAGCGTTAGCGGTCCGGGAGGAGAGACCCAGTACTTC. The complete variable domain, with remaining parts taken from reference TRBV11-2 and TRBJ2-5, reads EAGVAQSPRYKIIEKRQSVAFWCNPISGHATLYWYQQILGQGPKLLIQFQNNGVVDDSQLPKDRFSAERLKGVDSTLKIQPAKLEDSAVYLCASSVSGPGGETQYFGPGTRLLVL.

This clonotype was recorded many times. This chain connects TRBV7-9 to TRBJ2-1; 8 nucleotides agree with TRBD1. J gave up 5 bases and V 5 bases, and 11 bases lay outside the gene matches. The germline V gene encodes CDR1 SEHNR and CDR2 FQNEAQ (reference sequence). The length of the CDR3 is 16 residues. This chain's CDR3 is CASSRPGTGIDNEQFF. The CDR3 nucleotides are TGTGCCAGCAGCCGACCGGGGACAGGTATTGACAATGAGCAGTTCTTC.

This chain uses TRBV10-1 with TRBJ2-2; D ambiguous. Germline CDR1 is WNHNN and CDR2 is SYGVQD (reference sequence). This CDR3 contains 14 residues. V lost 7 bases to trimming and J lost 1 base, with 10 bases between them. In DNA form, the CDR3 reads TGCGCCAGCATGGGTACGCGGAACACCGGGGAGCTGTTTTTT. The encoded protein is CASMGTRNTGELFF.

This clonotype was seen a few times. CDR3: CSARSLAIQETQYF. In DNA, the CDR3 is TGCAGTGCCAGATCACTAGCGATTCAAGAGACCCAGTACTTC. The V gene is TRBV20-1, the J gene TRBJ2-5, with 7 bases that match TRBD2. Germline V gene lookup returns CDR1 DFQATT and CDR2 SNEGSKA (reference sequence). The CDR3 sequence is 14 residues long. V shed 6 bases, J shed 2 bases, and the junction held 9 bases outside the gene matches.

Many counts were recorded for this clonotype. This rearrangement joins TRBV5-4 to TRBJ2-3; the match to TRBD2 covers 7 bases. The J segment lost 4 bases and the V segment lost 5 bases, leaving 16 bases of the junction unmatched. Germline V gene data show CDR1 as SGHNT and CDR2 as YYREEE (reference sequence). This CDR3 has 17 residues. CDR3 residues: CASSFEKGAGTSDTQYF. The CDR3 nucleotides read TGTGCCAGCAGTTTTGAGAAAGGAGCGGGAACATCAGATACGCAGTATTTT. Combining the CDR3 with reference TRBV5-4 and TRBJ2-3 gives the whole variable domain ETGVTQSPTHLIKTRGQQVTLRCSSQSGHNTVSWYQQALGQGPQFIFQYYREEENGRGNFPPRFSGLQFPNYSSELNVNALELDDSALYLCASSFEKGAGTSDTQYFGPGTRLTVL.

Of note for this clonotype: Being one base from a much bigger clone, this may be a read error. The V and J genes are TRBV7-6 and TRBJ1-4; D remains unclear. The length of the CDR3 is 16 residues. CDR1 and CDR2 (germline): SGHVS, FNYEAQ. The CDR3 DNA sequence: TGTGCCAGCAGCTTAGATCCCCGGGCGGAAAACGAAAACCTGTTTTTT. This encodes CASSLDPRAENENLFF.

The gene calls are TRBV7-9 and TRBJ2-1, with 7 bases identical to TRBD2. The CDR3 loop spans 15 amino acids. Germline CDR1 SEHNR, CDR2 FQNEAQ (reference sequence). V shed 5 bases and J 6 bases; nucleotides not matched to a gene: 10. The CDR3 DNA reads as TGTGCCAGCAGCCCCGCGGGGGTGGCGGCCAATGAGCAGTTCTTC. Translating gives CASSPAGVAANEQFF.

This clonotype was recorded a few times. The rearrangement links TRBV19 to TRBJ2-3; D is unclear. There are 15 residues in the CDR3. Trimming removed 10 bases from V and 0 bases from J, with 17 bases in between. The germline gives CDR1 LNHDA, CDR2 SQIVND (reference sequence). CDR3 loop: CATSDGPSSTDTQYF. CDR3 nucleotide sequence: TGTGCCACCTCTGACGGACCTTCTAGCACAGATACGCAGTATTTT.

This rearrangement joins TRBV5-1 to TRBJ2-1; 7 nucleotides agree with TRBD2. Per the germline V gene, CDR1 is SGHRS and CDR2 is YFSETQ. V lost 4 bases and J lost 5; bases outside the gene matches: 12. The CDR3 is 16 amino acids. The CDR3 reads CASSLQSGTSDNEQFF. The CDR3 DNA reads TGCGCCAGCAGCCTCCAAAGCGGGACTTCCGACAATGAGCAGTTCTTC.

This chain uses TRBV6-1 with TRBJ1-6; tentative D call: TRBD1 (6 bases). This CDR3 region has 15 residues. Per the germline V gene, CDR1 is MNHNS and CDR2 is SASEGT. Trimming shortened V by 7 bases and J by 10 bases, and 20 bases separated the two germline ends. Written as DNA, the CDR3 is TGTGCCAGCACCCAAAGCCGGGACATTGTGTCACCCCTCCACTTT. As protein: CASTQSRDIVSPLHF.

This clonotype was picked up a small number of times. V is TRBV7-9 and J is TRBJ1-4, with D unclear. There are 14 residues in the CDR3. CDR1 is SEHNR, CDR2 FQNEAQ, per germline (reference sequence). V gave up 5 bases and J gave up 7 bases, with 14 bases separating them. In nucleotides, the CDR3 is TGTGCCAGCAGCGCCGGACGGGAGGTTGAAAAACTGTTTTTT. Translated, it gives CASSAGREVEKLFF.

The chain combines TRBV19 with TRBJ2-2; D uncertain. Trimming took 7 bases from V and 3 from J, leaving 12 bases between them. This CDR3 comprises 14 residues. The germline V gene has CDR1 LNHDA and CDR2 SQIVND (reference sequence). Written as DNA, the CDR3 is TGTGCCAGTAAAAGAATTCAGGACACCGGGGAGCTGTTTTTT. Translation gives CASKRIQDTGELFF.

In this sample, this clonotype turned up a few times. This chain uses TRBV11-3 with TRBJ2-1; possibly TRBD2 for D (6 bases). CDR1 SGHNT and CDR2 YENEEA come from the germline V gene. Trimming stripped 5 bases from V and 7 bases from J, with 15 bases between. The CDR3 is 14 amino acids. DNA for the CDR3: TGTGCCAGCAGCCCGTCGACGGGAGCGAATGAGCAGTTCTTC. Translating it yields CASSPSTGANEQFF.

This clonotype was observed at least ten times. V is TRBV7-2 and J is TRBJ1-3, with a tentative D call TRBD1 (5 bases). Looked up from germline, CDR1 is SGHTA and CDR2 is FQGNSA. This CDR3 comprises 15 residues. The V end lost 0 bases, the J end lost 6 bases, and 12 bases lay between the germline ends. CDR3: CASSLARGVANTIYF. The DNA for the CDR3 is TGTGCCAGCAGCTTAGCGCGGGGGGTGGCAAACACCATATATTTT.

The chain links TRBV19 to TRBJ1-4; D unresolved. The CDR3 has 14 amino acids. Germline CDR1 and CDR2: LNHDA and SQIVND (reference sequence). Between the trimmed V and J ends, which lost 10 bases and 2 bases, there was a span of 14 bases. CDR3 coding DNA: TGTGCCACTAGACGCAGCGGTACTAATGAAAAACTGTTTTTT. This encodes CATRRSGTNEKLFF. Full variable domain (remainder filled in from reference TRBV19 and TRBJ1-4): DGGITQSPKYLFRKEGQNVTLSCEQNLNHDAMYWYRQDPGQGLRLIYYSQIVNDFQKGDIAEGYSVSREKKESFPLTVTSAQKNPTAFYLCATRRSGTNEKLFFGSGTQLSVL.

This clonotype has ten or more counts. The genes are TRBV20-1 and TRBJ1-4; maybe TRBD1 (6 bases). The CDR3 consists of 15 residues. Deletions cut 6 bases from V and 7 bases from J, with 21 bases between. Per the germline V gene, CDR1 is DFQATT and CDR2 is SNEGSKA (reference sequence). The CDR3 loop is CSAAPVDRRGEKLFF. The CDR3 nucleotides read TGCAGTGCCGCCCCCGTAGACAGGCGGGGTGAAAAACTGTTTTTT.

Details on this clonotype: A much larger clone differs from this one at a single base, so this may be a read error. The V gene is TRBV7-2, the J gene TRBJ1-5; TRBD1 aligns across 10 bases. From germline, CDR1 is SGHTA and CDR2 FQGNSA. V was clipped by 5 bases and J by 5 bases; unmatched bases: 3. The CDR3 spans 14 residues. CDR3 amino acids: CASSIGQGDQPQHF. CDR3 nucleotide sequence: TGTGCCAGCAGCATCGGACAGGGGGATCAGCCCCAGCATTTT.

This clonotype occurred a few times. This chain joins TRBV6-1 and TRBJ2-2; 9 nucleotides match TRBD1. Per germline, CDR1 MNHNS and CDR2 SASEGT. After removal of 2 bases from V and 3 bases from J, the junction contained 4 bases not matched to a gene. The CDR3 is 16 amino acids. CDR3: CASSELGQGYTGELFF. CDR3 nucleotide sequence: TGTGCCAGCAGTGAATTAGGACAGGGGTACACCGGGGAGCTGTTTTTT.

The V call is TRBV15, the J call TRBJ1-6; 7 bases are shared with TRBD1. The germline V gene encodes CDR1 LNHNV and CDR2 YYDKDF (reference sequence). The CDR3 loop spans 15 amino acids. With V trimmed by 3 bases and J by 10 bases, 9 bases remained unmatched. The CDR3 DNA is TGTGCCACCAGCAGGAGCACAGGGGACGGATCACCCCTCCACTTT. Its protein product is CATSRSTGDGSPLHF.